Sequencing of this T cell receptor (beta chain) was carried out in a study of blood T cell repertoires in COVID-19. Libraries were prepared by immunoSEQ multiplex PCR; TCRdb keeps only in-frame clonotypes and omits some of them. Of under 300,000 clones in the sample, roughly 80% are singletons; the top ten hold around 4.1%. The V gene's germline CDR1 is MNHEY and CDR2 SMNVEV (reference sequence). This CDR3 is built from 15 residues. The V segment lost 6 bases and the J segment 7 bases; nucleotides outside the gene matches: 12. The chain combines TRBV27 with TRBJ2-7, with TRBD1 matching 10 bases. Sequencing was done on a sample of peripheral blood. This TCR came from a woman aged 40 to 49 with active or convalescent COVID-19. The CDR3: CASSPGQGPLSEQYF. CDR3 nucleotide sequence: TGTGCCAGCAGCCCGGGACAGGGGCCCCTTAGTGAGCAGTACTTC.